This TCR beta chain originates from a study of blood T cell repertoires in COVID-19. Study-level information: Sources were T cells, B-cell-depleted T cells, or PBMCs; the material itself was cDNA or gDNA.

TCRdb's copy holds only in-frame clones and misses some; the assay was immunoSEQ multiplex PCR. Seen here are 250,000 to 350,000 clones, about 85% observed once, and the top ten hold about 6%. Participants had their cohort set by participant-reported clinical history. The CDR3 sequence is 16 residues long. The germline V gene encodes CDR1 SNHLY and CDR2 FYNNEI. V lost 6 bases and J lost 1, with 18 bases in between. Sequenced: PBMCs or T cells enriched from blood (not recorded which). The clonotype comes from a woman aged 30 to 39 who had recovered from COVID-19. The chain joins TRBV2 to TRBJ1-1, with D perhaps matching TRBD1 (6 bases). CDR3: CASRLGSGARNTEAFF. The CDR3 nucleotides are TGTGCCAGCAGATTAGGGTCAGGGGCGAGGAACACTGAAGCTTTCTTT.